One sample yielded the 11 T cell receptor beta chains listed below, sequenced in a study of technical replicates of blood from several donors. Produced via immunoSEQ multiplex PCR; TCRdb's table is partial and in-frame only. Of over 85,000 clones in the sample, about 96% were seen once. The sample consisted of T cells isolated from PBMCs. These receptors originate from a human donor in good health.

This rearrangement joins TRBV29-1 to TRBJ2-3; 8 nucleotides align to TRBD2. The CDR3 has 17 amino acids. The trim removed 3 bases at V and 2 bases at J, leaving 13 bases unmatched. Germline CDR1 reads SQVTM; CDR2 reads ANQGSEA. CDR3 DNA: TGCAGCGTTGATGCCCTGATGATTAGCGGGGTCACAGATACGCAGTATTTT. Translation: CSVDALMISGVTDTQYF.

The chain couples TRBV4-3 to TRBJ2-7; the match to TRBD1 covers 9 bases. The V segment lost 5 bases and the J segment 5 bases; nucleotides outside the gene matches: 7. Germline V gene lookup returns CDR1 LGHNA and CDR2 YSLEER. This CDR3 contains 14 residues. The CDR3 loop is CASSADRGRNEQYF. The CDR3, as DNA: TGCGCCAGCAGCGCGGACAGGGGACGGAACGAGCAGTACTTC.

The chain links TRBV19 to TRBJ2-7; perhaps TRBD2 as D (5 bases). The CDR3 covers 15 residues. Germline V gene data show CDR1 as LNHDA and CDR2 as SQIVND (reference sequence). V shed 6 bases and J shed 2 bases, with 17 bases lying between them. The CDR3 is CASSWSTRETYEQYF. The CDR3 bases are TGTGCCAGTAGCTGGTCAACTAGGGAGACCTACGAGCAGTACTTC.

The chain joins TRBV7-3 to TRBJ2-1; 9 bases match TRBD2. This CDR3 is built from 15 residues. The V segment lost 2 bases and the J segment 3 bases; nucleotides outside the gene matches: 2. Germline V lookup: CDR1 SGHTA, CDR2 FQGTGA. The CDR3 region is CASSLGAGGYNEQFF. DNA for the CDR3: TGTGCCAGCAGCTTAGGAGCGGGGGGCTACAATGAGCAGTTCTTC.

V usage is TRBV19 and J usage is TRBJ1-5; possible D gene TRBD1, 5 bases. V lost 7 bases to trimming and J lost 0 bases, with 13 bases between them. The CDR3 sequence is 15 residues long. Germline CDR1 reads LNHDA; CDR2 reads SQIVND (reference sequence). The CDR3 region is CASNGDFGSNQPQHF. The CDR3 coding sequence is TGTGCCAGTAACGGGGACTTCGGTAGCAATCAGCCCCAGCATTTT.

The genes are TRBV6-5 and TRBJ1-2; D unclear. The germline V gene has CDR1 MNHEY and CDR2 SVGAGI. There are 12 residues in the CDR3. V lost 6 bases and J lost 5, with 10 bases in between. The chain's CDR3 is CASSRGSYGYTF. CDR3 DNA: TGTGCCAGCAGCCGCGGGAGTTATGGCTACACCTTC.

The chain has TRBV9 and TRBJ2-1; 8 bases are shared with TRBD2. This CDR3 comprises 17 residues. The junction had 8 bases not matched to a gene; V was cut back by 1 base and J by 2 bases. Germline CDR1 SGDLS, CDR2 YYNGEE. The DNA for the CDR3 is TGTGCCAGCAGCGTAACGCATAGCGGGACCCCCTACAATGAGCAGTTCTTC. This encodes CASSVTHSGTPYNEQFF. Full variable domain (missing parts from reference TRBV9 and TRBJ2-1): DSGVTQTPKHLITATGQRVTLRCSPRSGDLSVYWYQQSLDQGLQFLIQYYNGEERAKGNILERFSAQQFPDLHSELNLSSLELGDSALYFCASSVTHSGTPYNEQFFGPGTRLTVL.

The chain has TRBV5-6 and TRBJ2-1; 8 bases agree with TRBD2. V was pared by 0 bases and J by 9 bases, with 5 bases of the junction left unmatched. Germline V lookup: CDR1 SGHDT, CDR2 YYEEEE. The CDR3 runs 14 residues. CDR3 DNA sequence: TGTGCCAGCAGCTTGGCATTAGCGGGAAGTGAGCAGTTCTTC. It encodes CASSLALAGSEQFF. Drawing the rest from reference TRBV5-6 and TRBJ2-1, the complete variable domain is DAGVTQSPTHLIKTRGQQVTLRCSPKSGHDTVSWYQQALGQGPQFIFQYYEEEERQRGNFPDRFSGHQFPNYSSELNVNALLLGDSALYLCASSLALAGSEQFFGPGTRLTVL.

This sequence joins TRBV9 and TRBJ2-1; D may be TRBD2 (5 bases). The CDR3 spans 15 residues. CDR1 and CDR2 from the germline V gene are SGDLS and YYNGEE. V gave up 0 bases and J gave up 6 bases, with 13 bases separating them. The chain's CDR3 is CASSVAYGRANEQFF. In DNA form, the CDR3 reads TGTGCCAGCAGCGTAGCTTATGGGAGAGCCAATGAGCAGTTCTTC.

The V and J genes are TRBV6-4 and TRBJ2-1; 8 nucleotides agree with TRBD2. Germline CDR1 and CDR2: MRHNA and SNTAGT. Trimming cost V 6 bases and J 9 bases; bases outside gene matches: 13. The CDR3 runs 15 residues. CDR3 DNA sequence: TGTGCCAGCAGCCGCTCGGGAGGGGCTTCGGGTGAGCAGTTCTTC. It encodes CASSRSGGASGEQFF.

J is TRBJ1-1 and V is TRBV7-6; a weak D match, TRBD1 (5 bases). CDR3 length: 15 amino acids. CDR1 is SGHVS, CDR2 FNYEAQ, per germline. V lost 5 bases to trimming and J lost 4 bases, with 17 bases between them. Here the CDR3 reads CASSPSAGGGTEAFF. CDR3 nucleotides: TGTGCCAGCAGCCCCTCTGCAGGCGGGGGCACTGAAGCTTTCTTT.